This entry describes one T cell receptor (beta chain). Its antigen is as yet unknown. This specimen comes from a study of T-cell memory formation after mild COVID-19. Study findings and constraints: Pre-infection memory harbored some responding clones, suggesting cross-reactive memory joined. Balance between CD4 and CD8 was seen in clones contracting day 15 to 85, and a CD4+ lean was seen in later expanders. CD4+ contracting clones were mainly CM and EM; CD8+ ones, EMRA.

5'RACE with constant-segment primers yielded barcoded, UMI-tagged TCR alpha and TCR beta cDNA libraries. One entry per CDR3 protein results from TCRdb running MiXCR on the 5' RACE reads. Here the sample spans 500,000 to 650,000 distinct CDR3 sequences, less than 25% being singletons. This receptor was taken from an adult woman who had mild COVID-19 (a few samples of this study predate the infection). Cell type and time point are not known. Sequences were obtained from PBMCs or a T cell subset sorted from them (not recorded which).

CDR3 amino acids: CASSLEGGTGRQPQHF. The CDR3 bases are TGTGCCAGCAGCTTGGAAGGAGGGACGGGGAGGCAGCCCCAGCATTTT. The chain recombines TRBV5-6 with TRBJ1-5; TRBD1 might be the D (5 bases). This CDR3 has 16 amino acids. V was cut by 0 bases and J by 7 bases, with 17 bases left in between. Germline V gene lookup returns CDR1 SGHDT and CDR2 YYEEEE.